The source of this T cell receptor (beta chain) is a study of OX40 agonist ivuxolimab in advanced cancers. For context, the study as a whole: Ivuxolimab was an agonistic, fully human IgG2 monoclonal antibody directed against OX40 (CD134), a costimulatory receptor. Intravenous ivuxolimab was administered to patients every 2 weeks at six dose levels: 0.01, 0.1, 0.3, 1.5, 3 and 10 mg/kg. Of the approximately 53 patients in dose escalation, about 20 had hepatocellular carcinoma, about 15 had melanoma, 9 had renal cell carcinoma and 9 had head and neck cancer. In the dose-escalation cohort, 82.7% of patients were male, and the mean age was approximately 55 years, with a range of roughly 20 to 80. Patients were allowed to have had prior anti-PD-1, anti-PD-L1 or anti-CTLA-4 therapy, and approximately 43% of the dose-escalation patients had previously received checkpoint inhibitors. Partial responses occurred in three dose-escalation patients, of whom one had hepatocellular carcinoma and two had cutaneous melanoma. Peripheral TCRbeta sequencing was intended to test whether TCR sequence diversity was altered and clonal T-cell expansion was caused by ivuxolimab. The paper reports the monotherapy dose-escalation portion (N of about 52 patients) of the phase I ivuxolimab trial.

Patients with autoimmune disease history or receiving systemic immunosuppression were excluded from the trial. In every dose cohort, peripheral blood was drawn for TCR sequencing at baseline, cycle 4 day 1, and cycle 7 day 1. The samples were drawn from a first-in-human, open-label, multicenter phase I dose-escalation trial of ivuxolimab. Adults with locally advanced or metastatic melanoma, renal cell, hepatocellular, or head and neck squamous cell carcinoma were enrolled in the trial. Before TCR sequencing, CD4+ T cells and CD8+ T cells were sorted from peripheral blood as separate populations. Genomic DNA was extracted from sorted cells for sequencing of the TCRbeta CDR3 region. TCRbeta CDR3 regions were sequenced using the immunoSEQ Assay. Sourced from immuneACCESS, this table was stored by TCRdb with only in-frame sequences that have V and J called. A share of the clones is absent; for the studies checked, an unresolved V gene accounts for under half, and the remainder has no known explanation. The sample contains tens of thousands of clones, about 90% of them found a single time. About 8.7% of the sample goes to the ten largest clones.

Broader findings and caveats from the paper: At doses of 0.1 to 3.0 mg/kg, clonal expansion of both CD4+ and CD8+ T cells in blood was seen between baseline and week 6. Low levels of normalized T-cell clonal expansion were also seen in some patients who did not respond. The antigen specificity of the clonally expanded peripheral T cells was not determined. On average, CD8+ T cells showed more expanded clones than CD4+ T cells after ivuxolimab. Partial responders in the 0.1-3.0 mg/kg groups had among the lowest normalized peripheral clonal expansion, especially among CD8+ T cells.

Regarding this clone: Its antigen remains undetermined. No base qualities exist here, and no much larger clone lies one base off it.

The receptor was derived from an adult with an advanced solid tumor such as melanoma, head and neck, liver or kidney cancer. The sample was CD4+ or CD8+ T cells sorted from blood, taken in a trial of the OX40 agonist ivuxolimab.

The DNA sequence is TGTGCCAGCAGCCTGGATAGGGTCTATGGCTACACCTTC. It codes for CASSLDRVYGYTF. The chain uses TRBV5-4 and TRBJ1-2, with the D gene uncertain. The CDR3 has 13 amino acids, counting the end cysteine and phenylalanine. CDR3 DNA only is kept here, 39 bases in frame from base 1. The junction carries 11 bases between V and J, which are trimmed by 4 bases and 4 bases respectively. From a lookup of the germline V gene (reference sequence), CDR1 and CDR2 are SGHNT and YYREEE.